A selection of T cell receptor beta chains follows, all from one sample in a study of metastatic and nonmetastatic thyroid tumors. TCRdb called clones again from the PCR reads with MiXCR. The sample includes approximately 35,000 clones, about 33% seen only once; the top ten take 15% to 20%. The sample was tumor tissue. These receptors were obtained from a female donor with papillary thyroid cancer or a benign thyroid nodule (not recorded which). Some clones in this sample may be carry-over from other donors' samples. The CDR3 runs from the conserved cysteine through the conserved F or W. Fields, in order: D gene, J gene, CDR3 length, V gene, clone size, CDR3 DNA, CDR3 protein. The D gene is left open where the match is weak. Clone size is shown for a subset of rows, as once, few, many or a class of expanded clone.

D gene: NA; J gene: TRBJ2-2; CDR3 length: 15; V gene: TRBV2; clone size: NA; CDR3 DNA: TGTGCCAGCAGCCCCCCCGGTCGGAACACCGGGGAGCTGTTTTTT; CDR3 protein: CASSPPGRNTGELFF
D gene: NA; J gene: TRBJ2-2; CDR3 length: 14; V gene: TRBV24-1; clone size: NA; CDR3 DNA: TGTGCCACCAGTGAGGCAGATAACACCGGGGAGCTGTTTTTT; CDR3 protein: CATSEADNTGELFF
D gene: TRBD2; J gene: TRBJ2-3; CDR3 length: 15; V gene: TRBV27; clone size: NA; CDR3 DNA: TGTGCCAGCAGTTCTCCCACTAGCGGGTTAGGCACGCAGTATTTT; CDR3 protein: CASSSPTSGLGTQYF
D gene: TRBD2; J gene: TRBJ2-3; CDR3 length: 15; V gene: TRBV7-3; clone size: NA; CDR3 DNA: TGTGCCAGCAGCACCCTAGCGGGAGCGGCAGATACGCAGTATTTT; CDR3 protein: CASSTLAGAADTQYF
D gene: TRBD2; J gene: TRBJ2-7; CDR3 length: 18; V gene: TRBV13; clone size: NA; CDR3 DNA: TGCGCCAGCAGCTCCCGGACTAGCGGGGGGGCCGTATCCTACGAGCAGTACTTC; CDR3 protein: CASSSRTSGGAVSYEQYF
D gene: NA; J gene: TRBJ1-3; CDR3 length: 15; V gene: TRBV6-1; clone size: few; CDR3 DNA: TGTGCCAGCAGTTCGGACGGCAGCTCTGGAAACACCATATATTTT; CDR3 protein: CASSSDGSSGNTIYF
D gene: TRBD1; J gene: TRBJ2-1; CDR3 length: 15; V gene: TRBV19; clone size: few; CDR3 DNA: TGTGCCAGTAGCCAACAGGGGAAAGTCTACAATGAGCAGTTCTTC; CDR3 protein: CASSQQGKVYNEQFF
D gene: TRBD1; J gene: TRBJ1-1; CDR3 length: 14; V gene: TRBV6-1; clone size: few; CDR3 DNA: TGTGCCAGCAGACCCGACAGGGGGAGGGCTGAAGCTTTCTTT; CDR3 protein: CASRPDRGRAEAFF
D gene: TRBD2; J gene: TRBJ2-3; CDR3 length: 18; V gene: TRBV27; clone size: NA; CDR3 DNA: TGTGCCAGCAGTTTATGGGCGGGAGGCCTCTCGAGCACAGATACGCAGTATTTT; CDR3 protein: CASSLWAGGLSSTDTQYF
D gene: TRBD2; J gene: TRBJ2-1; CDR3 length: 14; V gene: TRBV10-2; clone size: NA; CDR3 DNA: TGCGCCAGCAGTGAGGGGACTAGCGGGAGGAAGCAGTTCTTC; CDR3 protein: CASSEGTSGRKQFF
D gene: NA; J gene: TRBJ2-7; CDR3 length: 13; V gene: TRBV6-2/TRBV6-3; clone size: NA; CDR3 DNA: TGTGCCAGCAGTCCCCTAACCTCCTACGAGCAGTACTTC; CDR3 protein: CASSPLTSYEQYF
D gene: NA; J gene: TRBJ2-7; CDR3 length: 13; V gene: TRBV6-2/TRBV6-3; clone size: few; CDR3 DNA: TGTGCCAGCAGTTACTCGAAAGGACACGAGCAGTACTTC; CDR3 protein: CASSYSKGHEQYF
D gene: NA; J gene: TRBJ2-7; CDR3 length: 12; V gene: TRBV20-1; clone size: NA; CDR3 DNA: TGCAGTGTTTATCCCGGGACCCCGGAGCAGTACTTC; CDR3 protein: CSVYPGTPEQYF
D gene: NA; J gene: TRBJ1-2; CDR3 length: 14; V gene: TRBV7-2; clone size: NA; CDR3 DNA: TGTGCCAGCAGCTCCTCCTGGACAAACTATGGCTACACCTTC; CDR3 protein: CASSSSWTNYGYTF
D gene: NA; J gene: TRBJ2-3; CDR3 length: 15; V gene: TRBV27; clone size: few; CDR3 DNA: TGTGCCAGCCAACTCATCGGGGCTGGGACAGATACGCAGTATTTT; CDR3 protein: CASQLIGAGTDTQYF
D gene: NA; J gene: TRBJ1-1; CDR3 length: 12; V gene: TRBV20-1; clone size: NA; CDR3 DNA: TGCAGTGCTAGGGGGGAAGCGACTGAAGCTTTCTTT; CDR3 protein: CSARGEATEAFF
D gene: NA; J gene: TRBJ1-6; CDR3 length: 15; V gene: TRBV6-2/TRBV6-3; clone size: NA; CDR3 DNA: TGTGCTAGCAGTTACGATGAGGGTGTAGAGTCACCCCTCCACTTT; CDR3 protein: CASSYDEGVESPLHF
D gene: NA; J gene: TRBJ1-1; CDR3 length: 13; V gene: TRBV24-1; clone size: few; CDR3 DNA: TGTGCCACCAGTGATTTGGAGACCGGAGGAGCTTTCTTT; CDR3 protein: CATSDLETGGAFF
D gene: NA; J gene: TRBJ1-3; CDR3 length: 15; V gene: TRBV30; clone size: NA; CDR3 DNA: TGTGCCTGGAGTGTACCGGGACTCTCTGGAAACACCATATATTTT; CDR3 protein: CAWSVPGLSGNTIYF
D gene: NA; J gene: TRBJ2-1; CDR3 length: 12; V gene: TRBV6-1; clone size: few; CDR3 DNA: TGTGCCAGCAGGAACCACCTACGAGAGCAGTTCTTC; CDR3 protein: CASRNHLREQFF
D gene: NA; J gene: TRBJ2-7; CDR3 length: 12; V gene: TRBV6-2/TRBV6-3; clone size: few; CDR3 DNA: TGTGCCAGCAGTTACTCGCGCTACGAGCAGTACTTC; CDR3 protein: CASSYSRYEQYF
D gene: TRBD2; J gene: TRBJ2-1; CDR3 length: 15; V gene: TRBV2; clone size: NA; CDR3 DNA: TGTGCCAGCAGGGCTCTAGCGGGGGATTACAATGAGCAGTTCTTC; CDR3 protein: CASRALAGDYNEQFF
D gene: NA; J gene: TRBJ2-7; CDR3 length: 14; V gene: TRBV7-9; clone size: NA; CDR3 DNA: TGTGCCAGCAGCGGGAGGACGGAGTCCTACGAGCAGTACTTC; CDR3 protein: CASSGRTESYEQYF
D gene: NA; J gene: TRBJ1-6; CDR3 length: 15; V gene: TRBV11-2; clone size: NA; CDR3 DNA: TGTGCCAGCAGCTCCGTCACAGGGAGGAATTCACCCCTCCACTTT; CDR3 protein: CASSSVTGRNSPLHF
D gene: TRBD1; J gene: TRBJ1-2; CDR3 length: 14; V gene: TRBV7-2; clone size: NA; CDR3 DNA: TGTGCCAGCAGCTTAGGGACAGGGAACTATGGCTACACCTTC; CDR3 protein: CASSLGTGNYGYTF
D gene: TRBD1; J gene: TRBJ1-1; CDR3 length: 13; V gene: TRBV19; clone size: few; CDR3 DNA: TGTGCCAGTACCAGACAGGGGGAAACTGAAGCTTTCTTT; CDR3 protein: CASTRQGETEAFF
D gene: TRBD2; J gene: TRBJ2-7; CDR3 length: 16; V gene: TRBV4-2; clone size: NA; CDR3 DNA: TGTGCCAGCAGCCCCGCCGGGGGCGGGAGGTCCTACGAGCAGTACTTC; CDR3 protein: CASSPAGGGRSYEQYF
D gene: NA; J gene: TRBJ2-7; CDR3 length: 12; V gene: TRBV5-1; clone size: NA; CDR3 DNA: TGCGCCAGCAGGGGGACCTCGGGGGAGCAGTACTTC; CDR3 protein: CASRGTSGEQYF
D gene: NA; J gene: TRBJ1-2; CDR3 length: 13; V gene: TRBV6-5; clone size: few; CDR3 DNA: TGTGCCAGCAGTTATGGGGGTTCCTATGGCTACACCTTC; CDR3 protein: CASSYGGSYGYTF
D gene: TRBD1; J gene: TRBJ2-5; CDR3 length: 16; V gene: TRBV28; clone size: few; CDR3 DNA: TGTGCCAGCAGACCGATTACGAGGACAGGGGGAGAGACCCAGTACTTC; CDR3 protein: CASRPITRTGGETQYF
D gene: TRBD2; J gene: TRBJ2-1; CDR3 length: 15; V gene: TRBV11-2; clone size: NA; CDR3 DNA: TGTGCCAGCAGCTTCCGACTAGCGGGGGGGGTAGAGCAGTTCTTC; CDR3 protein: CASSFRLAGGVEQFF
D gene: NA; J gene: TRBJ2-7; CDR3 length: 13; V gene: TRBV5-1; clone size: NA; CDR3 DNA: TGCGCCAGCAGCTTGTCAGCCCGAGACGAGCAGTACTTC; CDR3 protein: CASSLSARDEQYF
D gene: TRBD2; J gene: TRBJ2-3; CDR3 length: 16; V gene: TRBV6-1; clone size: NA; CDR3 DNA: TGTGCCAGCATCAGGACTAGCGGGAGCATTCCAGATACGCAGTATTTT; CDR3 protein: CASIRTSGSIPDTQYF
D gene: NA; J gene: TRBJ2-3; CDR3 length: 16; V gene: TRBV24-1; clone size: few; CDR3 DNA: TGTGCCACCAGTGTGTCAGGGAATGGTGTAACAGATACGCAGTATTTT; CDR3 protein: CATSVSGNGVTDTQYF
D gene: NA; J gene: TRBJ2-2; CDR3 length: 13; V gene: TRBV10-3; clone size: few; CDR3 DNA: TGTGCCACCGAAGGGCAGGACGCCGGGGAGCTGTTTTTT; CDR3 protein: CATEGQDAGELFF
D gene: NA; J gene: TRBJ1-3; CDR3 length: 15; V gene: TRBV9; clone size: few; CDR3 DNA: TGTGCCAGCAGCGTTGAGGCGGGTACTGGAAACACCATATATTTT; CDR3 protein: CASSVEAGTGNTIYF
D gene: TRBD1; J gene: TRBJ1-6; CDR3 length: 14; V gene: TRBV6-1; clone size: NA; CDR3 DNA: TGTGCCAGCGGAGCAGACAGGGGAAATTCACCCCTCCACTTT; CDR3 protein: CASGADRGNSPLHF
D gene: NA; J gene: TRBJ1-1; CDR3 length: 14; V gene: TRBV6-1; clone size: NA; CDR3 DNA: TGTGCCAGTACGAGGGAAACGGGGGCGTCTGAAGCTTTCTTT; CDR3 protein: CASTRETGASEAFF
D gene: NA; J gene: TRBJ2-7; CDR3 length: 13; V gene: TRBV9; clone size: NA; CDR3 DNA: TGTGCCAGCAGCTCCGGCCCTTGGTACGAGCAGTACTTC; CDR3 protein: CASSSGPWYEQYF
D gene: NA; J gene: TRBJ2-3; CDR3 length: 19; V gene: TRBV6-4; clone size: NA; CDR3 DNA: TGTGCCAGCAGTGACTCCGGTCCCGATCGACCTAGGGGCACAGATACGCAGTATTTT; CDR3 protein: CASSDSGPDRPRGTDTQYF
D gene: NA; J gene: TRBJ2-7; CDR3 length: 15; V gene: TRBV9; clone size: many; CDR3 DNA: TGTGCCAGCAGCGGGTCTTACGCGGGCTCCTACGAGCAGTACTTC; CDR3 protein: CASSGSYAGSYEQYF